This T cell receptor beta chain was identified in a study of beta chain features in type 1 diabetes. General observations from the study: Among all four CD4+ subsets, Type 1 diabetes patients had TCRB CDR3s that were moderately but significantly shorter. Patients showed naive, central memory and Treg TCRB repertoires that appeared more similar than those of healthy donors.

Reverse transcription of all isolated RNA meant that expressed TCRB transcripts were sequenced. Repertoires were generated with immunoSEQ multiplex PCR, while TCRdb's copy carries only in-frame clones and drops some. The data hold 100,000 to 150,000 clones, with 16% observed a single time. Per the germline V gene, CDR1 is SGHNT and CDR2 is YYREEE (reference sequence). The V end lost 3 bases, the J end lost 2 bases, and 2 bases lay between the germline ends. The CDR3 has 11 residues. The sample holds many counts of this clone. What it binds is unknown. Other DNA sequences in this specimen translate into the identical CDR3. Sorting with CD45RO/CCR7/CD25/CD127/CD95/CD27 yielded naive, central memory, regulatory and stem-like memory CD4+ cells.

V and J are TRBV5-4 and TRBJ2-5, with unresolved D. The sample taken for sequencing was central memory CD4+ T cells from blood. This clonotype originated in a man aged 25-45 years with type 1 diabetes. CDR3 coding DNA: TGTGCCAGCAGCTCTCAAGAGACCCAGTACTTC. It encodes CASSSQETQYF. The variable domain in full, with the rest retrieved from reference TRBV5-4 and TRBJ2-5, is ETGVTQSPTHLIKTRGQQVTLRCSSQSGHNTVSWYQQALGQGPQFIFQYYREEENGRGNFPPRFSGLQFPNYSSELNVNALELDDSALYLCASSSQETQYFGPGTRLLVL.